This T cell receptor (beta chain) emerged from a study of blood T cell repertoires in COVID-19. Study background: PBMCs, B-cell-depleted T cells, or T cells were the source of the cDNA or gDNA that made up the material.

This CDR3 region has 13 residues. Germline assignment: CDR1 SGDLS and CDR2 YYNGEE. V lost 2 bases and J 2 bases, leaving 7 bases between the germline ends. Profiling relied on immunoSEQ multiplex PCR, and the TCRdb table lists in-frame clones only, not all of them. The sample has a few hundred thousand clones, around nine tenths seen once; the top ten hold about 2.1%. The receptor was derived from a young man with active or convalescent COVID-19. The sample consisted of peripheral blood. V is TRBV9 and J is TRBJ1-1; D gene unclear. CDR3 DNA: TGTGCCAGCAGCGTGAATACAAACACTGAAGCTTTCTTT. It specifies CASSVNTNTEAFF.